This TCR beta chain was profiled in a study of CD8 T cells in Susac syndrome. An input of about 0.5 to 1 ug of RNA was subjected to reverse transcription using random hexamers. An immunoSEQ multiplex PCR generated amplified TCR beta CDR3 products spanning 54 Vbeta and 13 Jbeta. TCRdb ran MiXCR on the immunoSEQ multiplex PCR reads and lists one entry per CDR3 protein. The sample consists of about 200,000 distinct CDR3 sequences, about 94% of them appearing once. Trimming removed 1 base at V and 3 bases at J, with 13 bases between. This CDR3 contains 15 residues. The specimen sequenced was CD8+ T cells from PBMCs. This receptor was taken from a human donor with multiple sclerosis. The chain carries TRBV23-1 and TRBJ2-7; D is unclear. TRBV23-1 is an open reading frame, and its role is uncertain. Here the CDR3 reads CASSQYQPCDYEQYF. CDR3 sequence (DNA): TGCGCCAGCAGTCAATACCAGCCTTGTGACTACGAGCAGTACTTC.